This paragraph reports one TCR beta chain. The V segment lost 5 bases and the J segment 2 bases; nucleotides outside the gene matches: 7. Germline V CDR1 and CDR2: SEHNR, FQNEAQ (reference sequence). The CDR3 spans 15 residues. Unique molecular identifiers featured in how the TCRbeta library was prepared. TCRdb reprocessed the PCR reads via MiXCR and lists one record per CDR3 protein. The table shows roughly 200,000 distinct CDR3 sequences, with about 11% occurring only once. The data stem from a study of T-cell reconstitution after alpha-beta-depleted transplantation in children. The receptor comes from a child under two years old with acute myeloid leukemia, due to receive a stem cell transplant. The V gene is TRBV7-9, the J gene TRBJ1-2; 8 bases map to TRBD1. The sample was PBMCs, taken before TCRalphabeta/CD19-depleted stem cell transplant. CDR3 protein: CASSRTGQENYGYTF. The CDR3 DNA reads as TGTGCCAGCAGCCGGACGGGACAGGAGAACTATGGCTACACCTTC.